The T cell receptor beta chain under discussion was sequenced for a study of T-cell reconstitution after alpha-beta-depleted transplantation in children. Library preparation (for TCRbeta) was performed with unique molecular identifiers. TCRdb re-derived calls from the PCR reads in MiXCR, one entry per CDR3 protein. This sample has around 600,000 distinct CDR3 sequences, with approximately 15% found just once. V shed 0 bases and J shed 4 bases, with 13 bases lying between them. This CDR3 is built from 16 residues. Germline CDR1 and CDR2: LNHNV and YYDKDF (reference sequence). This clonotype has only a few counts.

The clonotype comes from a human donor who donated a stem cell graft to a child with acute myeloid leukemia. The specimen was PBMCs from the stem cell graft donor, collected from the stem cell graft. The J gene is TRBJ1-5, the V gene TRBV15; no definite D call. CDR3: CATSRDTEKLNQPQHF. CDR3 DNA: TGTGCCACCAGCAGAGATACGGAAAAACTGAATCAGCCCCAGCATTTT.